By share of the sample, the clone carrying this TCR delta chain is medium-sized (0.01 to 0.1%). Antigen specificity is unknown. The CDR3 runs 17 residues. Trimming took 3 bases from V and 4 from J; bases not matched to a gene: 12. CDR1 GEAIGNYY and CDR2 EKD come from the germline V gene. A 32-plex genomic DNA assay used primers for all 8 TRDV and 4 TRDJ genes. In 3 barcoding PCR cycles, molecules received a 12-nucleotide UMI, then adapter PCR followed. TCRdb re-analyzed the multiplex PCR reads via CATT. This sample has several hundred delta-chain clones, with 3% to 3.5% found just once. This sample stems from a study of DNA immune sequencing with unique molecular identifiers. Study details: Buffy-coat γδ T cells, enriched immunomagnetically, supplied the sequenced genomic DNA. The sample holds FACS-enriched γδ T cells from PBMC.

Study-wide findings and caveats: TRDV2 paired with TRDJ1 was the most common TRD rearrangement among healthy donor clonotypes. The primer-based method misses TRD sequences outside its primer targets.

The chain is built from TRDV2 and TRDJ1, with 11 nucleotides matching TRDD3. The receptor's source is a human donor in good health. The specimen was gamma-delta T cells from PBMCs. The CDR3 region has the DNA TGTGCCTGTGACTCCTTGTTGGGGGATACGCGAGGCGATAAACTCATCTTT. It specifies CACDSLLGDTRGDKLIF.